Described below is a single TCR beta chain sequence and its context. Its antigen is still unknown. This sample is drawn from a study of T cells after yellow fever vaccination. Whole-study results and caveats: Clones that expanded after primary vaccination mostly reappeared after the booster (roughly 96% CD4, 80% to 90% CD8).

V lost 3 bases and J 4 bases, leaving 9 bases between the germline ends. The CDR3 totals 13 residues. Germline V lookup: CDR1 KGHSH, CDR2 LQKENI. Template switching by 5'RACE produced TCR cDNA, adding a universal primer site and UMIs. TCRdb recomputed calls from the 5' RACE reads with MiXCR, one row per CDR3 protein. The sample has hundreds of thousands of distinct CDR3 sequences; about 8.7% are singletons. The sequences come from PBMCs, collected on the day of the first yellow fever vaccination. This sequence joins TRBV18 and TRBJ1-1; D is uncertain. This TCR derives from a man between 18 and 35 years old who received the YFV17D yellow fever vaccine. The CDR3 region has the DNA TGTGCCAGCTCACCCGCTCCGGCCACTGAAGCTTTCTTT. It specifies CASSPAPATEAFF.